This TCR beta chain emerged from a study of cytomegalovirus exposure and HLA in healthy donors. As for this clone: Its antigen is still unknown.

The PCR used 60 Vbeta and 13 Jbeta primers. The protocol was immunoSEQ multiplex PCR, while the TCRdb copy is restricted to in-frame clones and leaves out a portion. Here the sample spans some 130,000 clones, roughly 85% being singletons. The donors, nominally healthy at sampling, likely had unrecorded immune exposures. Findings of the study overall: Prediction of most subjects' HLA-A and HLA-B alleles by TCR beta sequences was reportedly accurate. Trimming of TCR beta V- and J-genes showed a link, identified in a later analysis, to a missense DCLRE1C variant.

Trimming removed 1 base at V and 4 bases at J, with 5 bases between. Per germline, CDR1 SEHNR and CDR2 FQNEAQ (reference sequence). This CDR3 contains 13 residues. Sequencing was carried out using PBMCs. The chain employs TRBV7-9 and TRBJ1-3; no clear D. The clonotype originates from a man in his forties in good health and CMV-seropositive. DNA for the CDR3: TGTGCCAGCAGCTTAGGAGGCGGAAACACCATATATTTT. Its translation is CASSLGGGNTIYF.